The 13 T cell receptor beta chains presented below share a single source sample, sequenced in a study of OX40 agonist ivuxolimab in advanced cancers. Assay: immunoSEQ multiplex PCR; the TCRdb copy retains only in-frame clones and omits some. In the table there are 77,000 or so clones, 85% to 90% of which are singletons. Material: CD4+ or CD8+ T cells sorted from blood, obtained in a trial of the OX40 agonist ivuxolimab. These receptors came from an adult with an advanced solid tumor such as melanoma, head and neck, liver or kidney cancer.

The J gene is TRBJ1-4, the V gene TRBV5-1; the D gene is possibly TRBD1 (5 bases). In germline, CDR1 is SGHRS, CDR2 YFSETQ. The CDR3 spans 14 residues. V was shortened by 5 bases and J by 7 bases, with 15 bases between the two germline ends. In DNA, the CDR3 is TGCGCCAGCAGACCGGGGGATTCGAGTGAAAAACTGTTTTTT. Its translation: CASRPGDSSEKLFF. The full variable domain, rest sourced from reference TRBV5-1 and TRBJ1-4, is KAGVTQTPRYLIKTRGQQVTLSCSPISGHRSVSWYQQTPGQGLQFLFEYFSETQRNKGNFPGRFSGRQFSNSRSEMNVSTLELGDSALYLCASRPGDSSEKLFFGSGTQLSVL.

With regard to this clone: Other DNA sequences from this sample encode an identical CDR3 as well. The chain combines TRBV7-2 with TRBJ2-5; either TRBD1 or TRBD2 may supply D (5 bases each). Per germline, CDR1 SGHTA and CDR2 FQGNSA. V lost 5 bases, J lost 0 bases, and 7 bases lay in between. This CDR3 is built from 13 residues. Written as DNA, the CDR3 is TGTGCCAGCAGCCGGGGACACCAAGAGACCCAGTACTTC. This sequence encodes CASSRGHQETQYF.

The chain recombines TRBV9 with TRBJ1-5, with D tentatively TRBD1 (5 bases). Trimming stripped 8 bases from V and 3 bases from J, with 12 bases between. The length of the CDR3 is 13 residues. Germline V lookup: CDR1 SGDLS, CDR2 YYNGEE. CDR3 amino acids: CASSRDPNQPQHF. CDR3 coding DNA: TGTGCCAGTTCCCGGGACCCCAATCAGCCCCAGCATTTT.

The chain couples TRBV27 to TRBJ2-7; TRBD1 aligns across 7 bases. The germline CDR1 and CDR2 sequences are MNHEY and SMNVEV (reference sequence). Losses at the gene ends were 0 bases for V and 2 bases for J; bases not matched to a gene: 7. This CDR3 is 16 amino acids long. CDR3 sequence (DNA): TGTGCCAGCAGTTTATCGGGGGACAGTAGTCCCTACGAGCAGTACTTC. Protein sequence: CASSLSGDSSPYEQYF.

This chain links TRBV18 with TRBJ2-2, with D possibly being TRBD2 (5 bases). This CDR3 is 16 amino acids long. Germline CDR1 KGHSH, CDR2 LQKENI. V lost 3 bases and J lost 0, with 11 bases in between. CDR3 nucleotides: TGTGCCAGCTCACCTACGGGAAGCACGAACACCGGGGAGCTGTTTTTT. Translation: CASSPTGSTNTGELFF.

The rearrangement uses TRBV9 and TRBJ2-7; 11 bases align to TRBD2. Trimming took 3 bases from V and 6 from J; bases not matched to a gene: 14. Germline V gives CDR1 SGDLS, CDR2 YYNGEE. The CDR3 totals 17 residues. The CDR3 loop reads CASSATRLAGPNREQYF. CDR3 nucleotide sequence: TGTGCCAGCAGCGCCACAAGACTAGCGGGGCCAAATCGCGAGCAGTACTTC.

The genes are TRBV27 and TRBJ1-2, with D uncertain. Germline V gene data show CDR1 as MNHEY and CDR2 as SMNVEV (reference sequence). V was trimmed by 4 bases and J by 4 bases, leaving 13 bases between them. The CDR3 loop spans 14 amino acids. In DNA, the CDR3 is TGTGCCAGCAGTTACTCCCGGGCTACCTATGGCTACACCTTC. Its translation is CASSYSRATYGYTF.

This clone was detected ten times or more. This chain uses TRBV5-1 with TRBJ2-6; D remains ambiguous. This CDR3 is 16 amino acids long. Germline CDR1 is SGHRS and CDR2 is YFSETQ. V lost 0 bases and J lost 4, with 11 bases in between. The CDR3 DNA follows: TGCGCCAGCAGCTTGGGGCGCACGGCGGGGGCCAACGTCCTGACTTTC. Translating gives CASSLGRTAGANVLTF. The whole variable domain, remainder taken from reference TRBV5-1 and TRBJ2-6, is KAGVTQTPRYLIKTRGQQVTLSCSPISGHRSVSWYQQTPGQGLQFLFEYFSETQRNKGNFPGRFSGRQFSNSRSEMNVSTLELGDSALYLCASSLGRTAGANVLTFGAGSRLTVL.

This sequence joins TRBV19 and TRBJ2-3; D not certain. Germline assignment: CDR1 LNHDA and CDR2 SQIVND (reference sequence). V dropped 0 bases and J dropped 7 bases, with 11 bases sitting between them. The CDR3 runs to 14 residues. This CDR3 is CASSIDRLPYTQYF. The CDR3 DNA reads TGTGCCAGTAGTATAGATAGACTCCCCTATACGCAGTATTTT. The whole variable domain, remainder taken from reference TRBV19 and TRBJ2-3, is DGGITQSPKYLFRKEGQNVTLSCEQNLNHDAMYWYRQDPGQGLRLIYYSQIVNDFQKGDIAEGYSVSREKKESFPLTVTSAQKNPTAFYLCASSIDRLPYTQYFGPGTRLTVL.

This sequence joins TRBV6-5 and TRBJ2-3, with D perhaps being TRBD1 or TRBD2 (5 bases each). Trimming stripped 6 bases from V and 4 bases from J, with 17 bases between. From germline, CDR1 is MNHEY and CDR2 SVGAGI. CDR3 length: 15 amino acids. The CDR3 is CASRSGPLVADTQYF. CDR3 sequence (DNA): TGTGCCAGCAGATCGGGACCCCTCGTAGCAGATACGCAGTATTTT.

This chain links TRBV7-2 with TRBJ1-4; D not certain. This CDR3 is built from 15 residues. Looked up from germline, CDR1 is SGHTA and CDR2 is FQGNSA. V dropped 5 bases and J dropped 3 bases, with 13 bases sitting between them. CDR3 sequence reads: CASSRSGQANEKLFF. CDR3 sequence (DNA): TGTGCCAGCAGCCGTTCGGGTCAAGCTAATGAAAAACTGTTTTTT. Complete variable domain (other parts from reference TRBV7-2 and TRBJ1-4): GAGVSQSPSNKVTEKGKDVELRCDPISGHTALYWYRQSLGQGLEFLIYFQGNSAPDKSGLPSDRFSAERTGGSVSTLTIQRTQQEDSAVYLCASSRSGQANEKLFFGSGTQLSVL.

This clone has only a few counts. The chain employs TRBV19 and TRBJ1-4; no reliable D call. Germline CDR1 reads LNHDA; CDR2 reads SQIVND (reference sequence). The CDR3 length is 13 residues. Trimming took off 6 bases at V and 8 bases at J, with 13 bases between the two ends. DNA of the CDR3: TGTGCCAGTAGCATGGACCGGGTGGAAAAACTGTTTTTT. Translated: CASSMDRVEKLFF.

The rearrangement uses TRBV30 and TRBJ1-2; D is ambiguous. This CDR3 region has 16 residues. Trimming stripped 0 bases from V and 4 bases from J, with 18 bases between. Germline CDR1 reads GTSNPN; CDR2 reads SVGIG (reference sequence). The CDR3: CAWSVEKRRKPYGYTF. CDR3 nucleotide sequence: TGTGCCTGGAGTGTAGAGAAGCGGAGAAAACCCTATGGCTACACCTTC. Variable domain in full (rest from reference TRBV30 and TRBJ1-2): SQTIHQWPATLVQPVGSPLSLECTVEGTSNPNLYWYRQAAGRGLQLLFYSVGIGQISSEVPQNLSASRPQDRQFILSSKKLLLSDSGFYLCAWSVEKRRKPYGYTFGSGTRLTVV.